Given below is one T cell receptor beta chain in context. The antigen is unknown. Possible read error: a much larger clone is one base away. In addition to blood RNA drawn from unsorted whole blood, germline DNA was extracted. A constant-region primer served to make TCR beta cDNA from roughly 480 ng total RNA. Three rounds of nested multiplex PCR with slightly modified ARM-PCR produced TCR beta libraries. With TRBV1-TRBV30 forward primers and a C-beta reverse primer, the first two PCR rounds were run for approximately 9 cycles each. TCRdb analysed the multiplex PCR reads with MiXCR anew, one entry per CDR3 protein. The table records over 250,000 distinct CDR3 sequences, approximately 58% of them present only once. The data stem from a study of tumor-infiltrating lymphocytes in primary liver carcinoma. At the level of the study: Surgeons resected the patients' primary liver carcinomas.

Points from the study as a whole: CD4+ and CD8+ repertoires could not be compared in these unsorted bulk samples. Blood had a significantly lower top-250-clone fraction than tumors did (p = 0.039).

Germline V gene lookup returns CDR1 SQVTM and CDR2 ANQGSEA. V lost 3 bases to trimming and J lost 4 bases, with 15 bases between them. The CDR3 contains 14 residues. This chain joins TRBV29-1 and TRBJ1-1; tentatively, D is TRBD1 (5 bases). This receptor was identified in a woman aged 30 to 39 with primary liver carcinoma and hepatitis B virus infection. The sample was peripheral blood. CDR3 protein: CSVELPGLVTEAFF. CDR3 sequence (DNA): TGCAGCGTTGAGCTCCCAGGGTTGGTCACTGAAGCTTTCTTT.